This T cell receptor (beta chain) is from a study of blood T cell repertoires in COVID-19. Study details: Acute and convalescent COVID-19 specimens originated in the United States, Italy and Spain. T cells, B-cell-depleted T cells, or PBMCs supplied cDNA or gDNA.

Patients of the Seattle cohort, enrolled during active infection, were followed longitudinally. Original data processing: How many nucleated cells were present was estimated from reference gene primer amplification. Produced via immunoSEQ multiplex PCR; TCRdb's table is partial and in-frame only. Clone size and the V and J calls come from that table; the DNA yielded D and trimming. The sample carries 400,000 or so clones, approximately 91% recorded once. CDR1 is MGHRA, CDR2 YSYEKL, per germline. Deletions cut 4 bases from V and 9 bases from J, with 10 bases between. CDR3 size: 12 residues. The chain is built from TRBV4-1 and TRBJ2-1; unclear D gene. The specimen sequenced was peripheral blood. The TCR originated in a woman aged 40-49 years with COVID-19, enrolled during active disease. In DNA form, the CDR3 reads TGCGCCAGCAGCCCCCCCGGTGGTGAGCAGTTCTTC. Amino acids: CASSPPGGEQFF.